This record looks at one T cell receptor beta chain sequence and its context. The data stem from a study of blood T cell repertoires in COVID-19. Study-wide background: There were acute and convalescent COVID-19 samples, and they came from the United States, Italy and Spain.

The CDR3 extends over 15 amino acids. CDR1 and CDR2 from the germline V gene are DFQATT and SNEGSKA (reference sequence). J lost 1 base, V lost 3 bases, and 3 bases had no gene match. In the study's own analysis: Amplifying reference gene primers gave estimates of nucleated cell counts. Measured with immunoSEQ multiplex PCR; TCRdb has only the in-frame clones, and not every one. The DNA was the basis for D and trimming; V, J and clone size are from that table. The sample has more than 25,000 clones; 65% to 90% are singletons. V and J are TRBV20-1 and TRBJ2-2; 9 bases are shared with TRBD2. Sequences were obtained from peripheral blood. The sequence derives from a man aged 70-80 years with active COVID-19. Here the CDR3 reads CSASDSGRNTGELFF. In DNA form, the CDR3 reads TGCAGTGCTAGTGATAGCGGGAGGAACACCGGGGAGCTGTTTTTT.